The 8 T cell receptor beta chains below were found in one sample sequenced in a study of OX40 agonist ivuxolimab in advanced cancers. Library generation was performed with the immunoSEQ multiplex PCR assay. As stored in TCRdb, this immuneACCESS dataset retains in-frame rearrangements with V and J assigned. A fraction of the clones does not appear; measured against another copy, unresolved V genes explain less than half of the discrepancy, and the remainder lacks a known reason. For this sample the table gives roughly 45,000 clones, of which over 60% were detected only once. In total, the top ten clones hold roughly 7.9% of the sample. Sequencing used CD4+ or CD8+ T cells sorted from blood, obtained in a trial of the OX40 agonist ivuxolimab. Source of these receptors: an adult with an advanced solid tumor such as melanoma, head and neck, liver or kidney cancer.

The rearrangement links TRBV9 to TRBJ2-3; 8 bases are a match to TRBD1. The germline CDR1 and CDR2 sequences are SGDLS and YYNGEE. This CDR3 has 17 amino acids. The V segment lost 6 bases and the J segment 1 base; nucleotides outside the gene matches: 13. In nucleotides, the CDR3 is TGTGCCAGCATAAGACTCCAACCGGGACAGGGCACAGATACGCAGTATTTT. Protein product: CASIRLQPGQGTDTQYF.

This clone was seen more than once but under ten times. The gene calls are TRBV18 and TRBJ1-4; D is ambiguous. The CDR3 contains 18 residues. Germline loops: CDR1 KGHSH, CDR2 LQKENI. The V end was cut by 4 bases, the J end by 6 bases, with 24 bases between. This chain's CDR3 is CASSLRPAKAKADEKLFF. For the CDR3, the DNA is TGTGCCAGCTCACTGAGACCCGCTAAAGCCAAAGCGGATGAAAAACTGTTTTTT.

This clone has a handful of counts. The genes are TRBV7-2 and TRBJ2-7, with D uncertain. From germline, CDR1 is SGHTA and CDR2 FQGNSA. The V and J ends lost 1 base and 7 bases respectively, with 8 bases between them. The CDR3 has 12 amino acids. In DNA form, the CDR3 reads TGTGCCAGCAGCTTAGGTGAAGGAGAGCAGTACTTC. It encodes CASSLGEGEQYF. The full variable domain, rest sourced from reference TRBV7-2 and TRBJ2-7, is GAGVSQSPSNKVTEKGKDVELRCDPISGHTALYWYRQSLGQGLEFLIYFQGNSAPDKSGLPSDRFSAERTGGSVSTLTIQRTQQEDSAVYLCASSLGEGEQYFGPGTRLTVT.

Details on this clone: At one end, the junction sequence differs from germline, possibly due to a read error. This chain joins TRBV5-6 and TRBJ2-7; no reliable D call. CDR1 and CDR2 (germline): SGHDT, YYEEEE. This CDR3 region has 12 residues. CDR3 in DNA: TGTGCCAGCAGCCGAACCCTTTGGGGAATGAACTTC. It is translated as CASSRTLWGMNF.

The genes are TRBV18 and TRBJ2-1; tentatively, D is TRBD2 (6 bases). This CDR3 spans 13 amino acids. Germline-derived CDR1 and CDR2 are KGHSH and LQKENI. Trimming took 3 bases from V and 5 from J, leaving 8 bases between them. The CDR3 coding sequence is TGTGCCAGCTCACCGGGACTGGACAATGAGCAGTTCTTC. It encodes CASSPGLDNEQFF.

V is TRBV7-6 and J is TRBJ2-1; perhaps TRBD1 as D (5 bases). Germline V gene lookup returns CDR1 SGHVS and CDR2 FNYEAQ. V lost 5 bases and J lost 4, with 12 bases in between. The CDR3 runs to 14 residues. The CDR3 loop reads CASSLKQDYNEQFF. The CDR3 nucleotides read TGTGCCAGCAGCCTAAAACAGGATTACAATGAGCAGTTCTTC.

This clone was recorded once. This chain joins TRBV2 and TRBJ1-1; TRBD1 aligns across 7 bases. The CDR3 extends over 15 amino acids. J was trimmed by 2 bases and V by 2 bases; bases with no gene match: 5. Germline V gene data show CDR1 as SNHLY and CDR2 as FYNNEI. DNA for the CDR3: TGTGCCAGCAGTGAACTAGGACAGGACAACACTGAAGCTTTCTTT. Amino acids: CASSELGQDNTEAFF. Based on the CDR3 plus reference TRBV2 and TRBJ1-1, the full variable domain is EPEVTQTPSHQVTQMGQEVILRCVPISNHLYFYWYRQILGQKVEFLVSFYNNEISEKSEIFDDQFSVERPDGSNFTLKIRSTKLEDSAMYFCASSELGQDNTEAFFGQGTRLTVV.

The rearrangement uses TRBV6-1 and TRBJ1-5, with 8 nucleotides matching TRBD1. The CDR3 loop spans 15 amino acids. Trimming removed 1 base from V and 7 bases from J; junction bases left unmatched: 6. Germline CDR1 MNHNS, CDR2 SASEGT. CDR3 nucleotide sequence: TGTGCCAGCAGTGAAGAGGACAGGGTGTTCCAGCCCCAGCATTTT. This gives the protein CASSEEDRVFQPQHF.